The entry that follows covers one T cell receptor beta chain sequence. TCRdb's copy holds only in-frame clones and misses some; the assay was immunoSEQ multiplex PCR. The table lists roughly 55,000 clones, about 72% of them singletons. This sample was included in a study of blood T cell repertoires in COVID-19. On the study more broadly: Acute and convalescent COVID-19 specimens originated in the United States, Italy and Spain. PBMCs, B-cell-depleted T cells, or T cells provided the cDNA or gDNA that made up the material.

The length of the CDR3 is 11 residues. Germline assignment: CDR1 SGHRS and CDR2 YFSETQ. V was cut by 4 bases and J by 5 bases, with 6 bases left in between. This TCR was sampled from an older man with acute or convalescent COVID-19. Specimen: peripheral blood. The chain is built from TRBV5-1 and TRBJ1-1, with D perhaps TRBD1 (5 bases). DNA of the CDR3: TGCGCCAGCAGCCCAGGGACTGAAGCTTTCTTT. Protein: CASSPGTEAFF.